This T cell receptor beta chain was sequenced in a study of blood T cell repertoires in COVID-19. At the level of the study: Samples came from the United States, Italy and Spain, spanning acute and convalescent COVID-19.

Here immunoSEQ multiplex PCR was the method, and the copy in TCRdb shows in-frame clones only, minus some. The table includes about 150,000 clones, roughly nine tenths detected once. This clone was found once. The TCR comes from a woman aged 40 to 50 with acute or convalescent COVID-19. What was sequenced was peripheral blood.

CDR3 in DNA: TGTGCCAGCAGATCTAGCGGGAGGCTGCACGAGCAGTACTTC. Encoded protein: CASRSSGRLHEQYF. The chain links TRBV3-1 (or the pseudogene TRBV3-2) to TRBJ2-7; 11 positions match TRBD2. The J segment lost 5 bases and the V segment lost 6 bases, leaving 6 bases of the junction unmatched. The CDR3 extends over 14 amino acids. CDR1 and CDR2 from the germline V gene are LGHDT and YNNKEL (reference sequence).